This TCR beta chain appears in the sequencing data of a study of blood T cell repertoires in COVID-19. Looking at the study overall: COVID-19 samples, acute and convalescent, were from the United States, Italy and Spain. PBMCs, B-cell-depleted T cells, or T cells were the source of the cDNA or gDNA that made up the material.

Source study methods: How many nucleated cells were present was estimated from reference gene primer amplification. Method: immunoSEQ multiplex PCR; TCRdb's copy keeps in-frame clones and lacks some. V and J calls and clone size are those listed in that table; D and trimming were worked out from the DNA. The table shows 90,000 to 120,000 clones, with roughly four fifths occurring only once. The CDR3 is 14 residues long. Germline CDR1 reads MRHNA; CDR2 reads SNTAGT. V lost 7 bases, J lost 7 bases, and 16 bases lay in between. The specimen sequenced was peripheral blood. This clonotype originated in a man aged 55 to 70 with acute or convalescent COVID-19. This chain links TRBV6-4 with TRBJ2-2, with D possibly matching TRBD2 (6 bases). In nucleotides, the CDR3 is TGTGCCAGCAAGAGGGCCAGGGAGGACGGGGAGCTGTTTTTT. This translates into CASKRAREDGELFF.